This T cell receptor beta chain was identified during a study of shared clonotypes between healthy human individuals. About the study: Researchers assigned three CD4 naive, three CD4 memory, two CD8 naive and one CD8 memory plate to each donor.

Only in-frame clones appear in the TCRdb table, and some are missing; sequencing was by immunoSEQ multiplex PCR. Of around 2,000,000 clones in the sample, about 94% are singletons; the top ten hold more than 0.9%. On this clone: Its antigen is not known.

Cells designated naive CD8 were CD45RO-negative and were positively selected for CCR7, with terminally differentiated effector memory CD45RA+ cells excluded. The germline gives CDR1 SEHNR, CDR2 FQNEAQ (reference sequence). Deletions cut 1 base from V and 4 bases from J, with 11 bases between. The CDR3 totals 14 residues. Study results and caveats: Non-shared clonotypes displayed generation probabilities falling below those of clonotypes present in all four donors. The diversity represented, both genetic and in exposure history, was limited by few donors. Compared with memory subsets, naive subsets generally had larger estimated richness.

The chain joins TRBV7-9 to TRBJ2-7; possible D gene TRBD1, 6 bases. The sequence was obtained from a young man in good health. Sequenced input: naive CD8+ T cells sorted from blood. The CDR3 region is CASSLEGTIYEQYF. The CDR3 DNA follows: TGTGCCAGCAGCTTAGAGGGGACAATTTACGAGCAGTACTTC.